A selection of T cell receptor beta chains follows, all from one sample in a study of a mutant IDH1 vaccine in newly diagnosed glioma. Their antigens are not known. The data were produced by immunoSEQ multiplex PCR, yet TCRdb's version contains in-frame clones alone and is incomplete. The repertoire consists of about 120,000 clones, with almost 90% occurring once and the leading ten covering roughly 0.55%. The material was PBMCs, obtained from a glioma patient whose treatment included an IDH1 peptide vaccine. The source of these receptors is a woman aged 50 to 60 with glioma. Both conserved end residues are part of each CDR3. D genes are given only for firm matches. Where a row states a size, it is once, few, many or the class of an expanded clone; other rows omit it.

d_gene,abundance,v_gene,len,j_gene,CDR3aa,CDR3nt
.,once,TRBV15,16,TRBJ1-4,CATSREVGTTNEKLFF,TGTGCCACCAGCAGAGAAGTGGGGACAACTAATGAAAAACTGTTTTTT
.,.,TRBV19,15,TRBJ1-5,CASSIGGISNQPQHF,TGTGCCAGTAGTATTGGCGGTATAAGCAATCAGCCCCAGCATTTT
TRBD2,.,TRBV5-4,16,TRBJ2-1,CASSPGGLAMNNEQFF,TGTGCCAGCAGCCCGGGGGGACTAGCGATGAACAATGAGCAGTTCTTC
TRBD2,.,TRBV11-1,19,TRBJ2-5,CASSPESLAGGWYQETQYF,TGTGCCAGCAGCCCAGAGAGCCTAGCGGGAGGTTGGTACCAAGAGACCCAGTACTTC
.,.,TRBV30,12,TRBJ2-5,CVLQKRRETQYF,TGTGTCCTACAGAAGAGGCGAGAGACCCAGTACTTC
.,.,TRBV30,12,TRBJ1-4,CAWSVSVEKLFF,TGTGCCTGGAGTGTTTCAGTTGAAAAACTGTTTTTT
TRBD1,.,TRBV5-5,14,TRBJ2-3,CASRLDRATDTQYF,TGTGCCAGCAGACTTGACAGGGCCACAGATACGCAGTATTTT
TRBD1,.,TRBV9,15,TRBJ2-1,CASSTTGGSYNEQFF,TGTGCCAGCAGCACAACAGGGGGCTCCTACAATGAGCAGTTCTTC
.,.,TRBV5-1,16,TRBJ1-6,CASSLVGAPLGSPLHF,TGCGCCAGCAGCTTGGTCGGAGCTCCTTTGGGATCACCCCTCCACTTT
.,few,TRBV2,13,TRBJ1-5,CASLMGPKQPQHF,TGTGCCAGCCTCATGGGCCCCAAACAGCCCCAGCATTTT
TRBD2,.,TRBV4-2,14,TRBJ2-1,CASNGGGPGGEQFF,TGTGCCAGCAATGGGGGAGGGCCAGGTGGTGAGCAGTTCTTC
TRBD1,.,TRBV6-6,16,TRBJ2-3,CASSHRGRVDADTQYF,TGTGCCAGCAGCCACAGGGGCCGTGTTGACGCAGATACGCAGTATTTT
TRBD1,.,TRBV6-1,15,TRBJ2-7,CASSTFGQGSYEQYF,TGTGCCAGCAGCACTTTCGGACAGGGGTCTTACGAGCAGTACTTC
.,.,TRBV9,14,TRBJ1-4,CASSAGNANEKPFF,TGTGCCAGCAGTGCAGGGAATGCTAATGAAAAACCGTTTTTT
.,.,TRBV10-3,14,TRBJ1-1,CAISESGQNTEAFF,TGTGCCATCAGTGAGTCGGGACAGAACACTGAAGCTTTCTTT
.,.,TRBV6-5,13,TRBJ2-7,CASSRTAPYEQYF,TGTGCCAGCAGCCGGACAGCCCCATACGAGCAGTACTTC
TRBD1,.,TRBV28,16,TRBJ2-1,CASSALRDRAGNEQFF,TGTGCCAGCAGTGCCCTCCGGGACAGGGCAGGCAATGAGCAGTTCTTC
TRBD1,.,TRBV29-1,12,TRBJ2-7,CSVETDRGEQYF,TGCAGCGTTGAAACCGACAGGGGCGAGCAGTACTTC
TRBD1,.,TRBV7-9,17,TRBJ2-7,CASSLSFVGRGRDEQYF,TGTGCCAGCAGCTTAAGTTTTGTGGGCAGGGGGCGAGACGAGCAGTACTTC
.,.,TRBV6-1,13,TRBJ2-3,CASSETFTDTQYF,TGTGCCAGCAGTGAAACGTTCACAGATACGCAGTATTTT
.,.,TRBV2,13,TRBJ1-1,CASKGLANTEAFF,TGTGCCAGCAAGGGACTCGCGAACACTGAAGCTTTCTTT
.,.,TRBV5-6,17,TRBJ2-6,CASSPGSGWSGANVLTF,TGTGCCAGCAGCCCTGGGTCCGGGTGGTCTGGGGCCAACGTCCTGACTTTC
.,.,TRBV5-1,16,TRBJ2-5,CASSLAGVTAGETQYF,TGCGCCAGCAGCTTGGCCGGGGTAACAGCCGGCGAGACCCAGTACTTC
.,.,TRBV4-2,15,TRBJ2-7,CASSQNLGLSYEQYF,TGTGCCAGCAGCCAAAACCTGGGACTCTCCTACGAGCAGTACTTC
.,.,TRBV30,16,TRBJ1-1,CAWSVGVGLMNTEAFF,TGTGCCTGGAGTGTAGGGGTTGGACTTATGAACACTGAAGCTTTCTTT
.,.,TRBV30,16,TRBJ2-7,CAWTPGGRGPSYEQYF,TGTGCCTGGACGCCGGGAGGCAGGGGGCCATCCTACGAGCAGTACTTC
.,once,TRBV5-1,13,TRBJ2-7,CASSLAGVYEQYF,TGCGCCAGCAGCTTGGCGGGGGTCTACGAGCAGTACTTC
.,.,TRBV7-2,17,TRBJ2-6,CASSPSGGVSGANVLTF,TGTGCCAGCAGCCCCTCCGGAGGCGTCTCTGGGGCCAACGTCCTGACTTTC
.,.,TRBV5-8,14,TRBJ1-4,CASSLPPVGEKLFF,TGTGCCAGCAGCCTACCACCGGTCGGCGAAAAACTGTTTTTT
.,.,TRBV7-9,19,TRBJ2-1,CASSLVLGFGRDLYNEQFF,TGTGCCAGCAGCTTAGTCCTTGGCTTTGGGCGGGACCTCTACAATGAGCAGTTCTTC
.,.,TRBV7-9,12,TRBJ1-1,CASSLVSLEAFF,TGTGCCAGCAGCTTAGTGAGCCTCGAAGCTTTCTTT
.,.,TRBV9,15,TRBJ2-7,CASSVAGDRTYEQYF,TGTGCCAGCAGCGTAGCGGGGGATCGGACCTACGAGCAGTACTTC
.,.,TRBV6-5,14,TRBJ1-2,CASSYQGPLGGYTF,TGTGCCAGCAGTTACCAAGGGCCCCTAGGGGGCTACACCTTC
TRBD1,.,TRBV7-3,15,TRBJ2-7,CASSPSGTAYYEQYF,TGTGCCAGCAGCCCCTCCGGGACAGCATACTACGAGCAGTACTTC
.,.,TRBV5-8,14,TRBJ2-1,CASSSAGTRNEQFF,TGTGCCAGCAGCTCGGCCGGGACCCGGAATGAGCAGTTCTTC
TRBD1,.,TRBV27,18,TRBJ2-3,CASSLSKRRTGGLNTQYF,TGTGCCAGCAGTTTATCGAAAAGGAGGACAGGGGGCTTGAATACGCAGTATTTT
TRBD1,.,TRBV29-1,12,TRBJ2-2,CSAEQGPGELFF,TGCAGCGCCGAACAGGGGCCCGGGGAGCTGTTTTTT
.,once,TRBV28,15,TRBJ2-3,CASSLFRSSTDTQYF,TGTGCCAGCAGTTTATTCAGGTCTAGCACAGATACGCAGTATTTT
TRBD2,.,TRBV6-6,15,TRBJ2-7,CASSLSGISSYEQYF,TGTGCCAGCAGTCTTAGCGGGATCAGCTCCTACGAGCAGTACTTC
TRBD2,.,TRBV27,14,TRBJ2-7,CASSLGGRAYEQYF,TGTGCCAGCAGTTTAGGCGGGAGGGCCTACGAGCAGTACTTC
TRBD1,few,TRBV11-2,14,TRBJ1-1,CASSQQTGLTEAFF,TGTGCCAGCAGCCAACAGACAGGGTTAACCGAAGCTTTCTTT
.,.,TRBV11-3,13,TRBJ1-3,CASSLGPENTIYF,TGTGCCAGCAGCTTAGGCCCCGAGAACACCATATATTTT
.,.,TRBV5-1,16,TRBJ1-1,CASSAEGEFMNTEAFF,TGCGCCAGCAGCGCCGAGGGGGAGTTCATGAACACTGAAGCTTTCTTT
TRBD2,once,TRBV14,16,TRBJ2-3,CASSHLFGRAPDTQYF,TGTGCCAGCAGTCATCTTTTCGGGAGGGCCCCAGATACGCAGTATTTT
TRBD1,.,TRBV28,14,TRBJ2-7,CASSLGTVVYEQYF,TGTGCCAGCAGTTTGGGGACAGTAGTCTACGAGCAGTACTTC
TRBD2,.,TRBV2,15,TRBJ2-3,CANRAGLAGTDTQYF,TGTGCCAACCGGGCGGGACTAGCGGGTACAGATACGCAGTATTTT
.,.,TRBV10-3,15,TRBJ1-1,CAILVRGSRGTEAFF,TGTGCCATTTTGGTAAGGGGTAGTAGAGGCACTGAAGCTTTCTTT
TRBD2,.,TRBV5-1,14,TRBJ2-5,CASSLTSGYETQYF,TGCGCCAGCAGCTTAACTAGCGGTTACGAGACCCAGTACTTC
.,.,TRBV6-5,15,TRBJ2-2,CASSWDTSNTGELFF,TGTGCCAGCAGCTGGGACACCTCGAACACCGGGGAGCTGTTTTTT
TRBD2,.,TRBV6-1,13,TRBJ2-1,CASRASGSGEQFF,TGTGCCAGCAGGGCTAGCGGGAGTGGTGAGCAGTTCTTC